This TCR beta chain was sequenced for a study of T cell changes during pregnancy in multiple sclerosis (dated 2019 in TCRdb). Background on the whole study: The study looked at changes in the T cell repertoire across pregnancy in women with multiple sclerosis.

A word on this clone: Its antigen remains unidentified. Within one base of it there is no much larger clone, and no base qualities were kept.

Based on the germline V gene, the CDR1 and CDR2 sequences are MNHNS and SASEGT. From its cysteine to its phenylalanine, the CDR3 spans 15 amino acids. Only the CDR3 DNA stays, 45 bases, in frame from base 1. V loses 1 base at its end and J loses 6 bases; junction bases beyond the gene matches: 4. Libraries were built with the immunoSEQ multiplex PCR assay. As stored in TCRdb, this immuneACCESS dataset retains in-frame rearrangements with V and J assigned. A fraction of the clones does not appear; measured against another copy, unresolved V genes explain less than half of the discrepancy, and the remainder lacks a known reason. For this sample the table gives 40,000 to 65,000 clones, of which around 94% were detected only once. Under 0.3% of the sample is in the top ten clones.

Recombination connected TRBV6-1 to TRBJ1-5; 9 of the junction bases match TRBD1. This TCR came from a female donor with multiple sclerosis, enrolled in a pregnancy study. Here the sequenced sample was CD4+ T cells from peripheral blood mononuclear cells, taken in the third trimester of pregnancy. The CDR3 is CASSEGTGVGQPQHF. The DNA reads TGTGCCAGCAGTGAAGGGACAGGGGTCGGTCAGCCCCAGCATTTT.